This T cell receptor (beta chain) was identified during a study of shared clonotypes between healthy human individuals. Overall study context: Each donor's CD4 naive and CD4 memory cells filled three plates apiece, CD8 naive two, and CD8 memory one. Study findings and constraints: Clonotypes shared by all four sorted-subset donors had higher generation probabilities than non-shared clonotypes. The study's rarefaction showed incomplete sorted-subset sequencing despite large depth.

Repertoires were generated with immunoSEQ multiplex PCR, while TCRdb's copy carries only in-frame clones and drops some. Among some 580,000 clones listed, 97% were seen once. Comments on this clone: Its antigen is not known.

There are 12 residues in the CDR3. Germline CDR1 reads SEHNR; CDR2 reads FQNEAQ (reference sequence). Trimming stripped 2 bases from V and 8 bases from J, with 9 bases between. The chain combines TRBV7-9 with TRBJ1-2; no definite D call. The sequenced sample consisted of naive CD4+ T cells sorted from blood. The subset denotes: CD45RA+ positively selected. The source of this sequence is a woman in her twenties or thirties in good health. The CDR3 loop is CASSLQDGGYTF. The CDR3 DNA is TGTGCCAGCAGCTTACAGGATGGAGGCTACACCTTC.